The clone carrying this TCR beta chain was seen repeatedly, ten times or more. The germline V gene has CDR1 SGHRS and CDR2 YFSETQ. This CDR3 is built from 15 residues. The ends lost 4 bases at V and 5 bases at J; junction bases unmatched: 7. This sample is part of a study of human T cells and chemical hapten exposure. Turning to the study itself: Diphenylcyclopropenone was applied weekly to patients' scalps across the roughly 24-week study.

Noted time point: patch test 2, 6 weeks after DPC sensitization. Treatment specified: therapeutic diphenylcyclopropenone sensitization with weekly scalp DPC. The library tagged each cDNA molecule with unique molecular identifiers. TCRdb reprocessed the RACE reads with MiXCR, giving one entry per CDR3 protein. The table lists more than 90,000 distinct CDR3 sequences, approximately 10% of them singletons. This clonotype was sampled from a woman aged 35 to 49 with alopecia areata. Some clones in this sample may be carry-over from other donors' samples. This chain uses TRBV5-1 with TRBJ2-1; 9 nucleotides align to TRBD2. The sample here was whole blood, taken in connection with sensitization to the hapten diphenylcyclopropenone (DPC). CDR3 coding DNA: TGCGCCAGCAGCCCGCGGACTAGCGCCAACAATGAGCAGTTCTTC. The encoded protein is CASSPRTSANNEQFF.